A single sample is the source of the 19 T cell receptor beta chains below, sequenced in a study of T cells in Graves' hyperthyroidism and ophthalmopathy. Using RNA transcripts as the source, TCR beta CDR3 regions were amplified. An initial round of RT-PCR targeting the TCR CDR3 relied on the HTBI primer set. TCRdb re-derived calls from the multiplex PCR reads in MiXCR, one entry per CDR3 protein. The table has hundreds of thousands of distinct CDR3 sequences, approximately 15% seen once. The sample comprised blood. Receptors were obtained from a woman younger than 30 with Graves' hyperthyroidism.

This clonotype was seen many times. The chain has TRBV20-1 and TRBJ2-1; D possibly corresponds to TRBD1 (6 bases). Between the trimmed V and J ends, which lost 1 base and 4 bases, there was a span of 14 bases. CDR1 DFQATT and CDR2 SNEGSKA come from the germline V gene (reference sequence). The CDR3 consists of 15 residues. The CDR3 bases are TGCAGTGCTAGAGTCCCGGGACATAAATACAATGAGCAGTTCTTC. This translates into CSARVPGHKYNEQFF.

This clonotype was counted many times. The chain uses TRBV7-2 and TRBJ2-5; a possible D gene is TRBD1 (6 bases). The CDR3 has 14 amino acids. CDR1 and CDR2 from the germline V gene are SGHTA and FQGNSA. V dropped 5 bases and J dropped 1 base, with 11 bases sitting between them. The chain's CDR3 is CASSPLDSQETQYF. The CDR3 DNA reads TGTGCCAGCAGCCCCCTGGACAGCCAAGAGACCCAGTACTTC.

This clonotype was observed a few times. The chain joins TRBV7-9 to TRBJ1-1; no reliable D call. The CDR3 extends over 14 amino acids. Trimming removed 3 bases at V and 1 base at J, with 9 bases between. Per the germline V gene, CDR1 is SEHNR and CDR2 is FQNEAQ (reference sequence). In DNA form, the CDR3 reads TGTGCCAGCAGCTTGCGGGAACCGAACACTGAAGCTTTCTTT. It specifies CASSLREPNTEAFF. The entire variable domain, with the rest obtained from reference TRBV7-9 and TRBJ1-1, is as follows: DTGVSQNPRHKITKRGQNVTFRCDPISEHNRLYWYRQTLGQGPEFLTYFQNEAQLEKSRLLSDRFSAERPKGSFSTLEIQRTEQGDSAMYLCASSLREPNTEAFFGQGTRLTVV.

CDR3 region: CASSGGTGGGRTNPRDTQYF. CDR3 in DNA: TGTGCCAGCAGCGGGGGGACAGGGGGCGGCAGGACCAACCCCAGGGATACGCAGTATTTT. The V and J genes are TRBV5-5 and TRBJ2-3, with TRBD1 identical over 12 bases. CDR1 and CDR2 from the germline V gene are SGHKS and YYEKEE (reference sequence). Trimming cost V 4 bases and J 6 bases; bases outside gene matches: 21. The CDR3 length is 20 residues.

At least ten counts were recorded for this clonotype. V usage is TRBV2 and J usage is TRBJ2-7, with 9 bases fitting TRBD1. With 8 bases clipped from V and 1 base from J, the junction kept 3 bases outside the gene matches. The V gene's germline CDR1 is SNHLY and CDR2 FYNNEI. This CDR3 spans 13 amino acids. This chain's CDR3 is CASGGQGSYEQYF. In nucleotides, the CDR3 is TGTGCCAGCGGGGGACAGGGTTCCTACGAGCAGTACTTC.

This clonotype appeared many times. V is TRBV2 and J is TRBJ2-2, with 7 bases lining up with TRBD2. With V trimmed by 3 bases and J by 3 bases, 7 bases remained unmatched. The CDR3 is 16 residues long. Germline CDR1 is SNHLY and CDR2 is FYNNEI. The DNA for the CDR3 is TGTGCCAGCAGTGACGCAGCGGGGCAATACACCGGGGAGCTGTTTTTT. Translated, it gives CASSDAAGQYTGELFF.

This clonotype came up many times. This sequence joins TRBV6-1 and TRBJ1-3; D gene unclear. Germline-derived CDR1 and CDR2 are MNHNS and SASEGT. V was shortened by 5 bases and J by 3 bases, with 11 bases between the two germline ends. CDR3 length: 14 amino acids. CDR3 DNA sequence: TGTGCCAGCAGTTCGTGGTCGGGTGGAAACACCATATATTTT. Its translation is CASSSWSGGNTIYF.

This clonotype was seen repeatedly, ten times or more. The rearrangement joins TRBV6-1 to TRBJ2-3, with a weak D call TRBD2 (6 bases). This CDR3 comprises 16 residues. The V gene's germline CDR1 is MNHNS and CDR2 SASEGT. V lost 2 bases, J lost 6 bases, and 18 bases lay in between. CDR3 sequence: CASSESGGDRGDTQYF. CDR3 DNA sequence: TGTGCCAGCAGTGAATCTGGAGGGGACCGCGGGGATACGCAGTATTTT.

The chain recombines TRBV24-1 with TRBJ2-1; 8 bases line up with TRBD2. CDR1 is KGHDR, CDR2 SFDVKD, per germline. The junction had 8 bases not matched to a gene; V was cut back by 3 bases and J by 5 bases. This CDR3 is 16 amino acids long. CDR3 sequence reads: CATSDRAGATHNEQFF. In DNA, the CDR3 is TGTGCCACCAGTGATCGAGCGGGGGCCACCCACAATGAGCAGTTCTTC.

This clonotype came up many times. The CDR3 reads CSARRGQGWGETQYF. In DNA, the CDR3 is TGCAGTGCTAGACGAGGACAGGGGTGGGGAGAGACCCAGTACTTC. The rearrangement uses TRBV20-1 and TRBJ2-5; 9 nucleotides agree with TRBD1. Germline assignment: CDR1 DFQATT and CDR2 SNEGSKA (reference sequence). CDR3 length equals 15 residues. J was trimmed by 4 bases and V by 2 bases; bases with no gene match: 8.

The chain couples TRBV24-1 to TRBJ2-7; TRBD1 agrees at 8 bases. V gave up 4 bases and J gave up 5 bases; unmatched junction bases: 6. Germline V gene sequence: CDR1 KGHDR, CDR2 SFDVKD. The CDR3 has 14 residues. Written as DNA, the CDR3 is TGTGCCACCAGTGAATCCGGGACAGGCCACGAGCAGTACTTC. Protein product: CATSESGTGHEQYF.

Ten or more counts support this clonotype. The chain uses TRBV7-2 and TRBJ2-1, with a weak D call TRBD1 (5 bases). The V gene lost 1 base and the J gene lost 7 bases, with 23 bases spanning the gap. Germline values: CDR1 SGHTA, CDR2 FQGNSA. The CDR3 contains 18 residues. The DNA of the CDR3 is TGTGCCAGCAGCTTAGTCTCCACAGGAGCGCGTAAAGGGAATGAGCAGTTCTTC. It is translated as CASSLVSTGARKGNEQFF.

This clonotype was picked up many times. The chain carries TRBV20-1 and TRBJ2-7; D is perhaps TRBD2 (5 bases). V was cut by 3 bases and J by 9 bases, with 15 bases left in between. The CDR3 consists of 12 residues. Germline CDR1 DFQATT, CDR2 SNEGSKA (reference sequence). CDR3 protein: CSASDGVGGQYF. The CDR3, as DNA: TGCAGTGCTAGCGACGGGGTAGGAGGGCAGTACTTC.

This chain connects TRBV4-2 to TRBJ1-2, with unresolved D. Germline V gives CDR1 LGHNA, CDR2 YNFKEQ. Between the trimmed V and J ends, which lost 0 bases and 4 bases, there was a span of 9 bases. This CDR3 has 14 residues. For the CDR3, the DNA is TGTGCCAGCAGCCAAGATCAGCCAGTCTATGGCTACACCTTC. Translation gives CASSQDQPVYGYTF.

In its sample, this clonotype was seen a few times. The V call is TRBV4-1, the J call TRBJ2-7, with D perhaps TRBD2 (6 bases). The V end lost 4 bases, the J end lost 6 bases, and 19 bases lay between the germline ends. This CDR3 region has 15 residues. Per germline, CDR1 MGHRA and CDR2 YSYEKL. The CDR3, as DNA: TGCGCCAGCAGCCGCAGGGACTGCTGTCTCAGCGAGCAGTACTTC. This codes for CASSRRDCCLSEQYF.

The V gene is TRBV7-8, the J gene TRBJ1-5, with D hard to call. Per germline, CDR1 SGHVS and CDR2 FQNEAQ. The CDR3 consists of 14 residues. V lost 0 bases and J 8 bases, leaving 11 bases between the germline ends. The CDR3 here is CASSLAQRMEPQHF. The DNA of the CDR3 is TGTGCCAGCAGCTTAGCACAGAGGATGGAGCCCCAGCATTTT.

This clonotype occurred many times. The genes are TRBV6-5 and TRBJ1-2; D is unresolved. This CDR3 is 16 amino acids long. CDR1 and CDR2 from the germline V gene are MNHEY and SVGAGI. V was clipped by 0 bases and J by 2 bases, with 13 bases between them. CDR3 residues: CASSYSEMAGNYGYTF. The CDR3 bases are TGTGCCAGCAGTTACTCGGAAATGGCGGGGAACTATGGCTACACCTTC.

This clonotype was observed many times. V usage is TRBV11-1 and J usage is TRBJ2-5; no reliable D call. The germline CDR1 and CDR2 sequences are SGHAT and FQDESV (reference sequence). The CDR3 consists of 12 residues. The germline V and J ends were trimmed by 5 bases and 4 bases, with 8 bases remaining between them. CDR3 bases: TGTGCCAGCAGCCGCCCCAGAGAGACCCAGTACTTC. Protein product: CASSRPRETQYF.

The chain recombines TRBV27 with TRBJ2-6; tentatively, D is TRBD1 (6 bases). Germline V CDR1 and CDR2: MNHEY, SMNVEV (reference sequence). The CDR3 spans 15 residues. Deletions cut 8 bases from V and 0 bases from J, with 11 bases between. The CDR3 sequence is CASSRGPSGANVLTF. The DNA for the CDR3 is TGTGCCAGCTCCAGGGGACCCTCTGGGGCCAACGTCCTGACTTTC.